This TCR beta chain was obtained from a study of radiotherapy plus CTLA-4 blockade in lung cancer. Study-wide background: Of the patients, 18% showed objective responses and roughly 31% attained disease control.

The repertoire was sequenced with immunoSEQ multiplex PCR; TCRdb's copy has only in-frame clones and lacks some. The table lists about 91,000 clones, more than 70% of them singletons. With regard to this clone: Its antigen is unknown.

The CDR3 runs 14 residues. CDR1 and CDR2 from the germline V gene are SGHTS and YDEGEE. V was shortened by 4 bases and J by 11 bases, with 16 bases between the two germline ends. Regarding the study as a whole: After radiotherapy and ipilimumab, tumor-derived clones expanded in peripheral blood.

This clonotype was obtained from a human donor with non-small cell lung cancer that progressed on radiotherapy plus ipilimumab. This sample comprised peripheral blood, obtained from a patient treated with radiotherapy plus ipilimumab. This chain joins TRBV5-8 and TRBJ1-6; D might be TRBD1 (5 bases). The CDR3 loop reads CASSLRGGGTPLHF. DNA for the CDR3: TGTGCCAGCAGCCTGAGGGGTGGTGGGACACCCCTCCACTTT.